The T cell receptor beta chain described here comes from a study of immune evolution from preneoplasia to lung adenocarcinoma (dated by TCRdb to the early 2020s). Study-level background: Immune contexture across lung adenocarcinoma precursors and invasive adenocarcinoma was profiled using immune gene expression, TCR sequencing and multiplex immunofluorescence. The TCR sequencing data were obtained from a few dozen patients. The immune data were integrated with whole exome sequencing and methylation data obtained from the same cohort of nodules. Resected precursor lesions (AAH, AIS, MIA) and invasive adenocarcinomas were compared with paired morphologically normal lung tissue. Class I HLA alleles were inferred from exome data with POLYSOLVER, and allele-specific HLA loss was detected with LOHHLA. The sample size depended on which specimens were available, not on a prior power calculation. According to the study, around 100 samples were used for TCR sequencing. The overall cohort was made up of fewer than 70 patients with pulmonary nodules who had surgical resection. Beyond this particular receptor, the publication reports: Clonality was highest in normal lung, while later-stage lesions appeared to have lower clonality but higher T cell density and diversity. Normal lung had the highest top T cell clone frequencies, and these frequencies appeared to fall progressively from AAH through AIS, MIA and invasive adenocarcinoma. All patients were from Japan and China, so applicability to Western populations was uncertain. Findings were based on association rather than direct causation; larger cohorts with long-term follow-up and longitudinal biopsies were deemed needed.

TCR beta CDR3 regions were sequenced from DNA using the immunoSEQ hsTCRbeta Kit. Turning to the authors' computational methods: TCR sequencing data were analysed with the ImmunoSEQ Analyzer. T cell clonality was defined as 1 minus Pielou's evenness, as computed on productive rearrangements. The inverse Simpson index, applied to productive templates, was used to measure T cell diversity. T cell density was defined as TCR beta template counts normalized to usable DNA, with usable DNA estimated by amplification and sequencing of housekeeping genes. Two-sided Kruskal-Wallis tests were used to compare TCR metrics between histologic stages. The clones in this table, taken by TCRdb from immuneACCESS, are in-frame only. Not every clone is retained; where verified, under half of the shortfall comes from an unresolved V gene, and the cause of the rest is unknown. V, J and clone size are those of that table, while D and trimming were read from the DNA. The sample has about 4,600 clones on record, approximately 69% of them singletons. In total, the top ten clones hold about 7.6% of the sample.

For CDR1 and CDR2, the germline V gene lists SGDLS and YYNGEE. The CDR3, from cysteine to phenylalanine, totals 14 residues. Here the CDR3 DNA is all that survives: 42 bases in frame from base 1. V loses 0 bases, J loses 5 bases, and the germline ends lie 12 bases apart. Patients underwent resection in Japan or China between about 2014 and 2018. The histologic diagnosis of each case was independently confirmed on H&E slides by two lung cancer pathologists. The AllPrep DNA/RNA FFPE Kit was used to isolate DNA from FFPE tissue. With regard to this clone: Its antigen has not been determined. Base qualities are missing; no much larger clone stands one base away.

Recombination joined TRBV9 with TRBJ2-7; the D region possibly corresponds to TRBD2 (6 bases align). This receptor was obtained from a person aged 55 to 79 with lung adenocarcinoma. The sample taken for sequencing was FFPE adjacent normal lung tissue. CDR3 protein: CASSVGVTSNEQYF. The DNA sequence is given as TGTGCCAGCAGCGTAGGGGTGACTAGTAACGAGCAGTACTTC.